This TCR beta chain was identified during a study of T cell repertoires in cytomegalovirus infection. This clonotype showed up just once. The target antigen is unknown. Study observations and caveats: HLA-C-restricted CMV-specific TCR beta clonotypes were dominant in the ex vivo response.

Via MiXCR, TCRdb re-called the reads, giving one row per CDR3 protein. Here the sample spans about 480,000 distinct CDR3 sequences, about 33% being singletons. V lost 4 bases, J lost 5 bases, and 21 bases lay in between. Per the germline V gene, CDR1 is SGDLS and CDR2 is YYNGEE. The CDR3 extends over 16 amino acids. V and J are TRBV9 and TRBJ2-5; perhaps TRBD1 as D (6 bases). Source: cultured PBMCs, taken from culture after CMV antigen stimulation. The TCR was taken from a human donor in good health (CMV status not recorded). Some clones in this sample may be carry-over from other donors' samples. CDR3: CASSPGDGRSGETQYF. In nucleotides, the CDR3 is TGTGCCAGCAGCCCAGGGGATGGAAGGTCGGGGGAGACCCAGTACTTC.